This T cell receptor beta chain appears in the sequencing data of a study of chronic HIV infection and antiretroviral therapy. This clonotype was found a few times. One entry per CDR3 protein results from TCRdb running MiXCR on the 5' RACE reads. Of 40,000 to 50,000 distinct CDR3 sequences listed, 19% were seen once; the top ten hold roughly 3%. Germline V lookup: CDR1 SEHNR, CDR2 FQNEAQ (reference sequence). The CDR3 consists of 11 residues. Trimming removed 4 bases at V and 4 bases at J, with 5 bases between. The TCR comes from an adult who had HIV and had not received antiretroviral therapy, or was an uninfected healthy control (not recorded which). Input material: peripheral blood. This sequence joins TRBV7-9 and TRBJ2-7; D gene ambiguous. CDR3 protein: CASSSQYEQYF. The CDR3 DNA is TGTGCCAGCAGCTCCCAATACGAGCAGTACTTC.